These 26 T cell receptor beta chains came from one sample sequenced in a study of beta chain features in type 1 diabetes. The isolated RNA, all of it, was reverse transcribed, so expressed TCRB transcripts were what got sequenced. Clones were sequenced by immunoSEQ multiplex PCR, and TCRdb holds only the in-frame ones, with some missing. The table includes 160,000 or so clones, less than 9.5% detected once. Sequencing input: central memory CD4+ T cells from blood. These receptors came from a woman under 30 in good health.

The CDR3: CASSPTSGGTSTDTQYF. The CDR3, as DNA: TGCGCCAGCAGCCCGACTAGCGGGGGAACTAGCACAGATACGCAGTATTTT. This sequence joins TRBV4-3 and TRBJ2-3, with TRBD2 matching over 12 bases. From germline, CDR1 is LGHNA and CDR2 YSLEER. J lost 0 bases, V lost 4 bases, and 5 bases had no gene match. This CDR3 has 17 amino acids.

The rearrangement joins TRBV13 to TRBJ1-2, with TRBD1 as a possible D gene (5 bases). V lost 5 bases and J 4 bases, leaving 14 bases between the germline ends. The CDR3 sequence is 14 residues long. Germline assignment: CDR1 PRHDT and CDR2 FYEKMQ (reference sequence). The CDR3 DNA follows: TGTGCCAGCAGCCGCAGGGATGGTGGCTATGGCTACACCTTC. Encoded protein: CASSRRDGGYGYTF.

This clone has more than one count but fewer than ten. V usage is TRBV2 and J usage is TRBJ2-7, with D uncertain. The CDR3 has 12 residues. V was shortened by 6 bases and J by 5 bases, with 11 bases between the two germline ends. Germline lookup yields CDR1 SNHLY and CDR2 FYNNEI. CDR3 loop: CASSQEINEQYF. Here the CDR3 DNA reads TGTGCCAGCAGCCAAGAGATCAACGAGCAGTACTTC.

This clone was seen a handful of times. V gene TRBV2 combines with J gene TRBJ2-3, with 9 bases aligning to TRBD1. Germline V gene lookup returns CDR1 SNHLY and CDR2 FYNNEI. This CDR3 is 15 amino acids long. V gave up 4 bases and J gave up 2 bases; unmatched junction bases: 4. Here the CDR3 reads CASSGGQGLTDTQYF. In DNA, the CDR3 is TGTGCCAGCAGTGGGGGACAGGGACTCACAGATACGCAGTATTTT.

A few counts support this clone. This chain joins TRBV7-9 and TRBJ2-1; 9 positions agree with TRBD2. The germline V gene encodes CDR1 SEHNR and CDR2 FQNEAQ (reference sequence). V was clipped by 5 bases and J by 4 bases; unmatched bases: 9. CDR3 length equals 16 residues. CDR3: CASSGRAGGAYNEQFF. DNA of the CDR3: TGTGCCAGCAGCGGTAGGGCGGGAGGGGCTTACAATGAGCAGTTCTTC.

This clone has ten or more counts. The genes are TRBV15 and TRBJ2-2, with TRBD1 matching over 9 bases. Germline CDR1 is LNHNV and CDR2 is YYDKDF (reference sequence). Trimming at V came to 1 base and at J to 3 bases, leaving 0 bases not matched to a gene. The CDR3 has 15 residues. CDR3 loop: CATSRGDRDTGELFF. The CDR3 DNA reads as TGTGCCACCAGCAGAGGGGACAGGGACACCGGGGAGCTGTTTTTT.

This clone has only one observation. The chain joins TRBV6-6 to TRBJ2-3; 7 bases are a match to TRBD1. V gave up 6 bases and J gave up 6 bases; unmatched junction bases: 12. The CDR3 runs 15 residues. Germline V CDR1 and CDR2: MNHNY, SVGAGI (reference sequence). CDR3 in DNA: TGTGCCAGCAGGCCGACAGGGAATAGGGAGGATACGCAGTATTTT. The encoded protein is CASRPTGNREDTQYF.

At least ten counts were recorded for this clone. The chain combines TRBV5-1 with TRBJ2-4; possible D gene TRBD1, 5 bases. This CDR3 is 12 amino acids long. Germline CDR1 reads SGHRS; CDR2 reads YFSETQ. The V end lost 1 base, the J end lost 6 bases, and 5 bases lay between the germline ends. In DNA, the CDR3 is TGCGCCAGCAGCTTGCAGGGAAACATTCAGTACTTC. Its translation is CASSLQGNIQYF.

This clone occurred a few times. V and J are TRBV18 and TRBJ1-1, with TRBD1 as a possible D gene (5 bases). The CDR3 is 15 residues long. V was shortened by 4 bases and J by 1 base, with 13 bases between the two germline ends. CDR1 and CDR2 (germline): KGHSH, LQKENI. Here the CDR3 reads CASSLGTVANTEAFF. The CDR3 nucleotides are TGTGCCAGCTCACTCGGGACTGTTGCGAACACTGAAGCTTTCTTT.

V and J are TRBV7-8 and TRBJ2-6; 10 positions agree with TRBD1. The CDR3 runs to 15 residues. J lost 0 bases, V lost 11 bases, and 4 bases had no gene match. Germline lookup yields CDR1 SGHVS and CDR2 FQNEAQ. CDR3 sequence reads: CASGTGDSGANVLTF. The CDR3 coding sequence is TGTGCCTCCGGGACAGGGGACTCTGGGGCCAACGTCCTGACTTTC.

In DNA form, the CDR3 reads TGTGCCAGTAGTAATGTGTGGGGGGGCCAGCAGTACTTC. Translating it yields CASSNVWGGQQYF. The chain joins TRBV19 to TRBJ2-7; perhaps TRBD2 as D (7 bases). Germline CDR1 is LNHDA and CDR2 is SQIVND (reference sequence). With 4 bases removed from V and 8 bases from J, the gap between germline ends came to 15 bases. This CDR3 spans 13 amino acids.

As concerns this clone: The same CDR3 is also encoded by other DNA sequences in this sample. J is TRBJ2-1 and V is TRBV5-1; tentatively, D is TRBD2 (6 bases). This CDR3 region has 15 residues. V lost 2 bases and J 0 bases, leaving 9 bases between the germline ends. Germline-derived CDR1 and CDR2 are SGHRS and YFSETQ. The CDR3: CASSFGGGSYNEQFF. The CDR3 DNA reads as TGCGCCAGCAGCTTTGGGGGAGGCTCCTACAATGAGCAGTTCTTC.

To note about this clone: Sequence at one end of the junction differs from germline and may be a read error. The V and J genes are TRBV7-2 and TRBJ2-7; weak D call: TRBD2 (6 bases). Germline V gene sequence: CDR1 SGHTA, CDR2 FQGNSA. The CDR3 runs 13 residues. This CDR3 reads CASSARTTYEQYF. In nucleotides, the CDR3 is TGCGCCAGCAGCGCCCGGACTACCTACGAGCAGTACTTC.

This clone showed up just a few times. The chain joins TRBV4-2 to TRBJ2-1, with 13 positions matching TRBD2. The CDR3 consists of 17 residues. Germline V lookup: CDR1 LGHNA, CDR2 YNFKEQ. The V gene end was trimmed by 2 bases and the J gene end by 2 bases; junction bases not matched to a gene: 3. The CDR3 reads CASSQTGLAGAYNEQFF. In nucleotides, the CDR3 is TGTGCCAGCAGCCAAACAGGACTAGCGGGAGCCTACAATGAGCAGTTCTTC.

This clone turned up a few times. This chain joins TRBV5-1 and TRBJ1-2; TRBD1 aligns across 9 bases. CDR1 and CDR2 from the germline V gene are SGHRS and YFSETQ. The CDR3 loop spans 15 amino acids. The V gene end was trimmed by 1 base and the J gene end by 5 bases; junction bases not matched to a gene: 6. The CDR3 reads CASSLTRTGDYGYTF. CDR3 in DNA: TGCGCCAGCAGCTTGACTAGGACAGGGGATTATGGCTACACCTTC. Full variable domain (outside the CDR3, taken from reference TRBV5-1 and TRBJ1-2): KAGVTQTPRYLIKTRGQQVTLSCSPISGHRSVSWYQQTPGQGLQFLFEYFSETQRNKGNFPGRFSGRQFSNSRSEMNVSTLELGDSALYLCASSLTRTGDYGYTFGSGTRLTVV.

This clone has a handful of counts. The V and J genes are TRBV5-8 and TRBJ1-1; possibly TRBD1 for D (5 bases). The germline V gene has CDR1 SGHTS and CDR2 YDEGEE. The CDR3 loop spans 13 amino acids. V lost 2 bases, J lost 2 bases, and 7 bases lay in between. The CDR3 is CASSFWTNTEAFF. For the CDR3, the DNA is TGTGCCAGCAGCTTCTGGACAAACACTGAAGCTTTCTTT.

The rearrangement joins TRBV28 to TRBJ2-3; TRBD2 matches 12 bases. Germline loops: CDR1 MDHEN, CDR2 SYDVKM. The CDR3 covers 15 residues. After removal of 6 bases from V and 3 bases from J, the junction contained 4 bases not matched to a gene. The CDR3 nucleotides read TGTGCCAGCAGGACACTAGCGGGAGGAACAGATACGCAGTATTTT. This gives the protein CASRTLAGGTDTQYF.

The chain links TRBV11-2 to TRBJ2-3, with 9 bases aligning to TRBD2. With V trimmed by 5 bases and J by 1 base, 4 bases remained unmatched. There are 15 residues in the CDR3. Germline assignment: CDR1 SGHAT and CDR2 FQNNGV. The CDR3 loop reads CASSILAGGTDTQYF. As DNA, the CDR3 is TGTGCCAGCAGCATATTAGCGGGAGGCACAGATACGCAGTATTTT. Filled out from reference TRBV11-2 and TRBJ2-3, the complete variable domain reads EAGVAQSPRYKIIEKRQSVAFWCNPISGHATLYWYQQILGQGPKLLIQFQNNGVVDDSQLPKDRFSAERLKGVDSTLKIQPAKLEDSAVYLCASSILAGGTDTQYFGPGTRLTVL.

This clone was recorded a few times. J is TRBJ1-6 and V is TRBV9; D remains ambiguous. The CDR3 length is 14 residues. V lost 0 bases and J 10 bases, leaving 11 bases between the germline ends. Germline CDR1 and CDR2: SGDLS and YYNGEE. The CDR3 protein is CASSVGGGGSPLHF. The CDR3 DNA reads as TGTGCCAGCAGCGTAGGGGGAGGAGGGTCACCCCTCCACTTT.

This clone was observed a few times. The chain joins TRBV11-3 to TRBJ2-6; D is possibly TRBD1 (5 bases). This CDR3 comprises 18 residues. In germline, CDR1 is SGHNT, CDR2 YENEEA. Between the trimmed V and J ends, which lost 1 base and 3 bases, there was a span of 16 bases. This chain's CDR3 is CASSLGWTRLGGANVLTF. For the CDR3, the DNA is TGTGCCAGCAGCTTAGGCTGGACACGATTAGGTGGGGCCAACGTCCTGACTTTC.

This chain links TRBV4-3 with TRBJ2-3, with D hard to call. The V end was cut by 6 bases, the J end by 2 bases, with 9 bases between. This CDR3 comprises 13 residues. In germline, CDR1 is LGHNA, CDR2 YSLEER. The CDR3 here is CASRDLVTDTQYF. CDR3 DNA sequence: TGCGCCAGCAGAGACTTAGTCACAGATACGCAGTATTTT.

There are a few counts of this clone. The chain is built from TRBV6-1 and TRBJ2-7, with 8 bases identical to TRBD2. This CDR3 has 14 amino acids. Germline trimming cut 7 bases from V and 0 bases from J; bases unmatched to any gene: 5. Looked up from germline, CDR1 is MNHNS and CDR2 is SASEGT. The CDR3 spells CASTAGGNSYEQYF. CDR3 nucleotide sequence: TGTGCCAGCACTGCGGGGGGCAACTCCTACGAGCAGTACTTC.

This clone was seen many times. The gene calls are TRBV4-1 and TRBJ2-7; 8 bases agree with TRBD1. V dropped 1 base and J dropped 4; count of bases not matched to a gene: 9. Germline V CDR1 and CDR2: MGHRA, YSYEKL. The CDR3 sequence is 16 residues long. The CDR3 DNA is TGCGCCAGCAGCCAAGCAGGAAGGACAGGGAGGTACGAGCAGTACTTC. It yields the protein CASSQAGRTGRYEQYF.

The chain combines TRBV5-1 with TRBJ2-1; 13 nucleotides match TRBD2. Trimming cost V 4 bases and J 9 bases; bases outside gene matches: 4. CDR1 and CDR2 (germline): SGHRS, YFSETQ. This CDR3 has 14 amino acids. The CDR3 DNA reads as TGCGCCAGCAGCCCAGGGACTAGCGGGACTGAGCAGTTCTTC. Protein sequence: CASSPGTSGTEQFF.

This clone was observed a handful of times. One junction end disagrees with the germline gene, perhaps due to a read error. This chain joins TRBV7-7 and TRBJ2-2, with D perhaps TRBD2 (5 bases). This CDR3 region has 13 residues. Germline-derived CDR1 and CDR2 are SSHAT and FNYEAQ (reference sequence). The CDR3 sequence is CASSPDSTGELFF. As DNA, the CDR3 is TGTGCTAGCAGCCCGGACTCCACCGGGGAGCTGTTTTTT.

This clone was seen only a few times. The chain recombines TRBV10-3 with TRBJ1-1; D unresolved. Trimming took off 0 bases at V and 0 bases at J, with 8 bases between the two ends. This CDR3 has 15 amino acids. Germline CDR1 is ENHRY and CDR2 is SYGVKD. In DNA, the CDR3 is TGTGCCATCAGTGAGTCGGCTCTTATGAACACTGAAGCTTTCTTT. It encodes CAISESALMNTEAFF.